This T cell receptor beta chain originates from a study of T cell changes during pregnancy in multiple sclerosis. The table came from immunoSEQ multiplex PCR; TCRdb's copy has only in-frame clones and leaves some out. The sample carries about 40,000 clones, 90% to 95% recorded once. V lost 4 bases and J lost 5; bases outside the gene matches: 12. Germline CDR1 SGHAT, CDR2 FQNNGV. The CDR3 totals 17 residues. The sample consisted of peripheral blood, taken before pregnancy. The TCR originated in a female donor with multiple sclerosis, enrolled in a pregnancy study. The chain combines TRBV11-2 with TRBJ1-1; 11 bases align to TRBD1. This chain's CDR3 is CASSSDRDRGVGTEAFF. In DNA, the CDR3 is TGTGCCAGCAGCTCCGACCGGGACAGGGGGGTCGGGACTGAAGCTTTCTTT. Full variable domain (rest looked up from reference TRBV11-2 and TRBJ1-1): EAGVAQSPRYKIIEKRQSVAFWCNPISGHATLYWYQQILGQGPKLLIQFQNNGVVDDSQLPKDRFSAERLKGVDSTLKIQPAKLEDSAVYLCASSSDRDRGVGTEAFFGQGTRLTVV.